This T cell receptor beta chain derives from a study of human T cells and chemical hapten exposure. As for the study in general: Recorded diagnoses among the mostly female patients were alopecia areata, totalis or universalis. Study-wide results and limits: In the PT1 data, expanded TCR counts showed a positive correlation with patch test score. Relative to controls, expanded TCRs formed significantly more large CDR3 similarity clusters. The number of TCRs above 1 in 1000 frequency did not change after DPC sensitization.

Regarding time point: patch test 1, 2 weeks after DPC sensitization. The treatment is: therapeutic diphenylcyclopropenone sensitization with weekly scalp DPC. Total RNA came from unfractionated whole blood. This clonotype was seen a handful of times. No antigen is known for it. A single record per CDR3 protein comes from TCRdb applying MiXCR to the RACE reads. This sample has 40,000 to 65,000 distinct CDR3 sequences, with about 11% found just once. Germline loops: CDR1 DFQATT, CDR2 SNEGSKA (reference sequence). This CDR3 spans 15 amino acids. V was clipped by 3 bases and J by 1 base, with 14 bases between them.

This sequence was found in a woman aged 40-49 years with alopecia areata. Some clones in this sample may be carry-over from other donors' samples. This rearrangement joins TRBV20-1 to TRBJ2-3; D unresolved. Specimen: whole blood, collected in connection with sensitization to the hapten diphenylcyclopropenone (DPC). CDR3 region: CSARSFLAGTDTQYF. The DNA for the CDR3 is TGCAGTGCTAGGAGCTTTTTGGCGGGCACAGATACGCAGTATTTT.